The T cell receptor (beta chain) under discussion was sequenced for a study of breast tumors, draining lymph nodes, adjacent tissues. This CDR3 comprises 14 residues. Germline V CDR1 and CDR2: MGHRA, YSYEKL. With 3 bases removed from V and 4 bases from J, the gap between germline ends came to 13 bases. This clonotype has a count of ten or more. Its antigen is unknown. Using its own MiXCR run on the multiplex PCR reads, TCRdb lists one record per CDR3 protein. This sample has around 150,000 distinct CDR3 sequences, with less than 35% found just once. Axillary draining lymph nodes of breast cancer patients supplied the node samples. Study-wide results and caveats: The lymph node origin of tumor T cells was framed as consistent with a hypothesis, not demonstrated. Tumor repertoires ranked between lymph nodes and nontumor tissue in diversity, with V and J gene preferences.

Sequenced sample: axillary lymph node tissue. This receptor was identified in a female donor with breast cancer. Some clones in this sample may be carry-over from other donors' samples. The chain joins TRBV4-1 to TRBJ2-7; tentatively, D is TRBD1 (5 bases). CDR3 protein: CASSHADSLYEQYF. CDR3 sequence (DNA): TGCGCCAGCAGCCACGCAGACAGCCTTTACGAGCAGTACTTC.